This TCR beta chain is drawn from a study of human T cells and chemical hapten exposure. Looking at the study overall: Throughout a study of approximately 25 weeks, patients underwent weekly scalp administration of diphenylcyclopropenone doses. Mainly, slight library volume differences in the pool made TCR yields vary.

Per the original data handling: TCRs per sample had a median of 95,638 and ranged from roughly 23,224 to 700,000. TCRdb used MiXCR to reprocess the RACE reads, holding one entry per CDR3 protein. TCRdb's processing, not the study's, gives the V and J calls here. The table records tens of thousands of distinct CDR3 sequences, less than 9.5% of them present only once. Germline loops: CDR1 SQVTM, CDR2 ANQGSEA. V gave up 7 bases and J gave up 1 base, with 25 bases separating them. This CDR3 has 17 amino acids. Time point indicated: patch test 1, 2 weeks after DPC sensitization. Treatment: therapeutic diphenylcyclopropenone sensitization with weekly scalp DPC. The sample holds a few counts of this clonotype.

The receptor was derived from a woman in her forties or fifties with alopecia areata. Some clones in this sample may be carry-over from other donors' samples. The J gene is TRBJ2-5, the V gene TRBV29-1; D may be TRBD1 or TRBD2 (5 bases each). The source material was whole blood, sampled in connection with sensitization to the hapten diphenylcyclopropenone (DPC). Written as DNA, the CDR3 is TGCAGCGCCGCCGTCCTCCGGGACCACCAAGGCCAAGAGACCCAGTACTTC. Protein: CSAAVLRDHQGQETQYF.